This T cell receptor (beta chain) emerged from a study of shared clonotypes between healthy human individuals. The CDR3 spans 15 residues. CDR1 and CDR2 from the germline V gene are SNHLY and FYNNEI. The V and J ends lost 8 bases and 1 base, in that order; junction bases with no gene match: 10. The assay was immunoSEQ multiplex PCR, and TCRdb's table has in-frame clones only and misses some. Among under 1,100,000 clones listed, 60% to 80% were seen once. This clone was detected a few times. This TCR was sampled from a man between 18 and 35 years old in good health. V is TRBV2 and J is TRBJ2-7; 8 positions agree with TRBD1. The material sequenced was memory CD4+ T cells sorted from blood. Subset defined: CD45RA-negative fraction. The CDR3 reads CASCQDRGLSYEQYF. The CDR3 region has the DNA TGTGCCAGCTGTCAAGACAGGGGCCTTTCCTACGAGCAGTACTTC.